This T cell receptor beta chain was captured in a study of T cell repertoires in cytomegalovirus infection. Turning to the study itself: CMV epitopes, recently identified HLA-C-restricted and well-studied HLA-B-restricted, were used. Public TCR beta signature analysis indicated the presence of both CMV infection and matching HLA type.

The V end was cut by 2 bases, the J end by 0 bases, with 10 bases between. CDR1 is MNHNY, CDR2 SVGAGI, per germline (reference sequence). The CDR3 length is 15 residues. TCRdb itself ran the reads through MiXCR, one entry per CDR3 protein. The profile shows roughly 170,000 distinct CDR3 sequences, about 22% of them singletons. The study's findings and limits: What dominated the ex vivo response were HLA-C-restricted CMV-specific TCR beta clonotypes. CMV carriers having the relevant HLA were flagged by cumulative public TCR beta family frequency.

On this clonotype itself: Its antigen is not known.

Sequenced here: CD8+ T cells from cultured PBMCs, sampled from culture after CMV antigen stimulation. This TCR derives from a human donor in good health (CMV status not recorded). Some clones in this sample may be carry-over from other donors' samples. J is TRBJ2-5 and V is TRBV6-6; D is unresolved. The chain's CDR3 is CASSYGPLYQETQYF. The CDR3 region has the DNA TGTGCCAGCAGTTACGGTCCCTTGTACCAAGAGACCCAGTACTTC.